Listed here are 4 T cell receptor beta chains from one sample, sequenced in a study of cytomegalovirus exposure and HLA in healthy donors. The PCR employed 60 Vbeta primers together with 13 Jbeta primers. Only in-frame clones appear in the TCRdb table, and some are missing; sequencing was by immunoSEQ multiplex PCR. The sample gives roughly 160,000 clones, around 82% of which show up once; roughly 1% is in the top ten. The source material was PBMCs. These receptors all stem from a man aged 25-45 years in good health and CMV-seronegative.

This chain links TRBV30 with TRBJ1-1; no definite D call. The V gene lost 0 bases and the J gene lost 3 bases, with 8 bases spanning the gap. The CDR3 has 13 amino acids. Germline CDR1 GTSNPN, CDR2 SVGIG (reference sequence). Written as DNA, the CDR3 is TGTGCCTGGAGTGTACGGGGTGACACTGAAGCTTTCTTT. This gives the protein CAWSVRGDTEAFF.

This sequence joins TRBV19 and TRBJ1-1; perhaps TRBD1 as D (6 bases). Looked up from germline, CDR1 is LNHDA and CDR2 is SQIVND (reference sequence). With 4 bases removed from V and 5 bases from J, the gap between germline ends came to 11 bases. This CDR3 is built from 13 residues. CDR3 protein: CASSTDRRTEAFF. The CDR3 DNA sequence: TGTGCCAGTAGTACCGACAGGAGGACTGAAGCTTTCTTT. The whole variable domain, remainder taken from reference TRBV19 and TRBJ1-1, is DGGITQSPKYLFRKEGQNVTLSCEQNLNHDAMYWYRQDPGQGLRLIYYSQIVNDFQKGDIAEGYSVSREKKESFPLTVTSAQKNPTAFYLCASSTDRRTEAFFGQGTRLTVV.

The chain employs TRBV5-1 and TRBJ2-5; 11 bases line up with TRBD2. The DNA matches TRBJ2-7 better at its end, which makes the J call doubtful. The CDR3 contains 16 residues. The V gene's germline CDR1 is SGHRS and CDR2 YFSETQ. CDR3 loop: CASSLGLAGGSGEQYF. The CDR3 DNA follows: TGCGCCAGCAGCTTGGGCCTAGCGGGGGGTTCGGGCGAGCAGTACTTC.

The genes are TRBV5-5 and TRBJ2-5, with 12 bases that match TRBD2. The J call may be faulty, since TRBJ2-7 better matches the DNA end. Germline CDR1 is SGHKS and CDR2 is YYEKEE (reference sequence). This CDR3 spans 18 amino acids. The CDR3 loop reads CASSLELAGGFSSYEQYF. In DNA form, the CDR3 reads TGTGCCAGCAGCTTGGAGCTAGCGGGAGGGTTTAGCTCCTACGAGCAGTACTTC.